The subject of this entry is one TCR beta chain. Its specificity is unknown. This record comes from a study of cytomegalovirus exposure and HLA in healthy donors. The CDR3 covers 13 residues. CDR1 is SGDLS and CDR2 is YYNGEE in the germline V gene. Trimming removed 0 bases at V and 8 bases at J, with 9 bases between. Only in-frame clones appear in the TCRdb table, and some are missing; sequencing was by immunoSEQ multiplex PCR. The repertoire includes 100,000 to 120,000 clones, about 88% of them detected once, and roughly 4% sits in the top ten. Overall study results and limits: In the 120 or so validation repertoires, just under 95% of cluster scores exceeded 0, per a later analysis.

The rearrangement uses TRBV9 and TRBJ2-1; D is undetermined. The sequence derives from a woman under 30 in good health and CMV-seropositive. Sequenced input: PBMCs. The CDR3 loop reads CASSVVGGHEQFF. CDR3 coding DNA: TGTGCCAGCAGCGTAGTCGGTGGGCATGAGCAGTTCTTC.